The 22 T cell receptor beta chains presented below share a single source sample, sequenced in a study of shared clonotypes between healthy human individuals. Profiling relied on immunoSEQ multiplex PCR, and the TCRdb table lists in-frame clones only, not all of them. The table lists roughly 850,000 clones, about 96% of them singletons, with 0.2% to 0.25% in the top ten. In the naive CD8 group, cells lacked CD45RO and were positively selected for CCR7, so terminally differentiated effector memory CD45RA+ cells were left out. Sequencing used naive CD8+ T cells sorted from blood. Receptors originate from a man aged 25-40 years in good health.

Comment on this clone: The sample contains more than one DNA sequence encoding this CDR3. J is TRBJ1-1 and V is TRBV19, with 9 bases aligning to TRBD1. CDR1 LNHDA and CDR2 SQIVND come from the germline V gene (reference sequence). The CDR3 consists of 14 residues. J gave up 2 bases and V 5 bases, and 3 bases lay outside the gene matches. CDR3: CASSLQGANTEAFF. CDR3 in DNA: TGTGCCAGTAGTCTACAGGGGGCAAACACTGAAGCTTTCTTT.

The chain links TRBV19 to TRBJ2-1, with 8 bases fitting TRBD2. Unmatched junction bases numbered 7, after V lost 7 bases and J lost 2 bases. This CDR3 spans 15 amino acids. Germline lookup yields CDR1 LNHDA and CDR2 SQIVND (reference sequence). The CDR3 DNA is TGTGCCAGTAAATTAGCGGGGTACCCCTACAATGAGCAGTTCTTC. This encodes CASKLAGYPYNEQFF.

The genes are TRBV28 and TRBJ1-5; tentative D call: TRBD1 (5 bases). Per germline, CDR1 MDHEN and CDR2 SYDVKM. V was trimmed by 5 bases and J by 0 bases, leaving 23 bases between them. CDR3 length: 19 residues. In DNA form, the CDR3 reads TGTGCCAGCAGTCCGCGTGGGGGGAGCATGGCAAATAGCAATCAGCCCCAGCATTTT. Encoded protein: CASSPRGGSMANSNQPQHF.

The chain joins TRBV7-9 to TRBJ2-1; 7 bases match TRBD2. The CDR3 length is 15 residues. The V gene's germline CDR1 is SEHNR and CDR2 FQNEAQ (reference sequence). V lost 10 bases and J lost 7; bases outside the gene matches: 16. CDR3 sequence reads: CATRPAERDQNEQFF. CDR3 sequence (DNA): TGTGCCACCAGACCCGCCGAGCGGGATCAAAATGAGCAGTTCTTC.

This clone was picked up one time. Different DNA sequences within this sample yield the same CDR3. The chain recombines TRBV7-9 with TRBJ2-7; D is uncertain. Germline V CDR1 and CDR2: SEHNR, FQNEAQ (reference sequence). The CDR3 has 11 amino acids. The V and J ends lost 5 bases and 4 bases respectively, with 6 bases between them. This chain's CDR3 is CASSASYEQYF. CDR3 DNA: TGTGCCAGCAGCGCCAGTTACGAGCAGTACTTC.

The chain uses TRBV7-9 and TRBJ2-7; D possibly corresponds to TRBD2 (6 bases). Trimming took 8 bases from V and 2 from J, leaving 10 bases between them. The CDR3 is made up of 12 amino acids. Germline CDR1 is SEHNR and CDR2 is FQNEAQ (reference sequence). The CDR3 here is CASLGGTYEQYF. The CDR3 bases are TGTGCCAGCTTAGGCGGGACCTACGAGCAGTACTTC. Together with reference TRBV7-9 and TRBJ2-7, the CDR3 gives the full variable domain: DTGVSQNPRHKITKRGQNVTFRCDPISEHNRLYWYRQTLGQGPEFLTYFQNEAQLEKSRLLSDRFSAERPKGSFSTLEIQRTEQGDSAMYLCASLGGTYEQYFGPGTRLTVT.

The chain uses TRBV28 and TRBJ2-1, with D perhaps being TRBD1 or TRBD2 (6 bases each). Germline CDR1 is MDHEN and CDR2 is SYDVKM. Trimming removed 10 bases at V and 1 base at J, with 14 bases between. The CDR3 has 14 amino acids. The CDR3 DNA sequence: TGTGCCACATATGAAGGGGGGTCCTACAATGAGCAGTTCTTC. Translation gives CATYEGGSYNEQFF.

The chain joins TRBV14 to TRBJ2-3; 10 nucleotides agree with TRBD1. The V and J ends lost 3 bases and 2 bases, in that order; junction bases with no gene match: 8. CDR1 is SGHDN and CDR2 is FVKESK in the germline V gene. The CDR3 covers 17 residues. The chain's CDR3 is CASSQDRGESFTDTQYF. The CDR3 DNA follows: TGTGCCAGCAGCCAGGACAGGGGGGAATCTTTCACAGATACGCAGTATTTT.

This sequence joins TRBV5-1 and TRBJ1-1; perhaps TRBD1 as D (5 bases). The CDR3 is 16 amino acids. The V gene's germline CDR1 is SGHRS and CDR2 YFSETQ. Trimming took off 0 bases at V and 0 bases at J, with 12 bases between the two ends. The chain's CDR3 is CASSLVPVGVNTEAFF. In DNA, the CDR3 is TGCGCCAGCAGCTTGGTTCCCGTAGGGGTGAACACTGAAGCTTTCTTT.

The chain joins TRBV11-2 to TRBJ2-7; weak D call: TRBD2 (6 bases). Trimming cost V 1 base and J 5 bases, with 12 bases left between them. The germline V gene has CDR1 SGHAT and CDR2 FQNNGV. This CDR3 is built from 14 residues. CDR3 sequence reads: CASSLVPWEDEQYF. As DNA, the CDR3 is TGTGCCAGCAGCTTAGTCCCCTGGGAGGACGAGCAGTACTTC.

The chain uses TRBV30 and TRBJ2-1; D unclear. The CDR3 runs to 14 residues. V was shortened by 8 bases and J by 0 bases, with 14 bases between the two germline ends. CDR1 is GTSNPN and CDR2 is SVGIG in the germline V gene (reference sequence). In DNA, the CDR3 is TGTGCCGAGGACCCTATCGGCTCCTACAATGAGCAGTTCTTC. It translates to CAEDPIGSYNEQFF.

J is TRBJ2-7 and V is TRBV7-2, with D perhaps matching TRBD1 (6 bases). The germline CDR1 and CDR2 sequences are SGHTA and FQGNSA. V lost 5 bases, J lost 3 bases, and 20 bases lay in between. The CDR3 extends over 16 amino acids. CDR3 in amino acids: CASSLRPLSTGYEQYF. CDR3 in DNA: TGTGCCAGCAGCCTAAGGCCCTTATCGACAGGCTACGAGCAGTACTTC. The full variable domain, in which reference TRBV7-2 and TRBJ2-7 provide the parts outside the CDR3, is GAGVSQSPSNKVTEKGKDVELRCDPISGHTALYWYRQSLGQGLEFLIYFQGNSAPDKSGLPSDRFSAERTGGSVSTLTIQRTQQEDSAVYLCASSLRPLSTGYEQYFGPGTRLTVT.

The chain joins TRBV28 to TRBJ2-7; D gene unclear. The germline gives CDR1 MDHEN, CDR2 SYDVKM. The CDR3 runs 14 residues. The V gene lost 3 bases and the J gene lost 4 bases, with 13 bases spanning the gap. CDR3 in DNA: TGTGCCAGCAGTTTTTTGGGGTTCCGATACGAGCAGTACTTC. Protein product: CASSFLGFRYEQYF.

This chain uses TRBV5-1 with TRBJ2-5, with 7 bases matching TRBD1. Germline lookup yields CDR1 SGHRS and CDR2 YFSETQ. V gave up 3 bases and J gave up 4 bases; unmatched junction bases: 9. This CDR3 spans 15 amino acids. The CDR3 here is CASSSYTGAGETQYF. CDR3 nucleotides: TGCGCCAGCAGCTCGTATACAGGGGCTGGAGAGACCCAGTACTTC.

The DNA for the CDR3 is TGTGCCATCACACAGGGAGCCGCCTACGAGCAGTACTTC. It is translated as CAITQGAAYEQYF. The gene calls are TRBV10-3 and TRBJ2-7, with D perhaps matching TRBD1 (6 bases). Germline V gene sequence: CDR1 ENHRY, CDR2 SYGVKD. This CDR3 has 13 residues. Trimming left V 7 bases short and J 2 bases short, with 12 bases between.

This sequence joins TRBV27 and TRBJ1-1, with TRBD1 matching 8 bases. The CDR3 is made up of 15 amino acids. Germline V gene data show CDR1 as MNHEY and CDR2 as SMNVEV (reference sequence). J lost 4 bases, V lost 5 bases, and 9 bases had no gene match. The CDR3 nucleotides read TGTGCCAGCAGTATCTTCCAGGGGGCGCCCACTGAAGCTTTCTTT. Translated, it gives CASSIFQGAPTEAFF.

V usage is TRBV29-1 and J usage is TRBJ2-5; D possibly matches TRBD1 or TRBD2 (5 bases each). Trimming cost V 6 bases and J 3 bases, with 11 bases left between them. Per germline, CDR1 SQVTM and CDR2 ANQGSEA. The length of the CDR3 is 12 residues. CDR3 coding DNA: TGCAGCGTCCCACGAGGGGAAGAGACCCAGTACTTC. Amino acids: CSVPRGEETQYF.

The rearrangement uses TRBV9 and TRBJ2-5; perhaps TRBD1 as D (7 bases). V shed 3 bases and J shed 2 bases, with 14 bases lying between them. The CDR3 is made up of 15 amino acids. Germline CDR1 is SGDLS and CDR2 is YYNGEE. DNA for the CDR3: TGTGCCAGCAGCGAGGGGGCGGGACAGCAAGAGACCCAGTACTTC. It translates to CASSEGAGQQETQYF. Based on the CDR3 plus reference TRBV9 and TRBJ2-5, the full variable domain is DSGVTQTPKHLITATGQRVTLRCSPRSGDLSVYWYQQSLDQGLQFLIQYYNGEERAKGNILERFSAQQFPDLHSELNLSSLELGDSALYFCASSEGAGQQETQYFGPGTRLLVL.

The chain carries TRBV29-1 and TRBJ2-1; TRBD2 matches at 10 bases. V trimming: 3 bases; J trimming: 5 bases; junction bases outside the gene matches: 7. The length of the CDR3 is 15 residues. Germline CDR1 is SQVTM and CDR2 is ANQGSEA. In nucleotides, the CDR3 is TGCAGCGTTGAGCTAGCGGGAGAGGGGGACAATGAGCAGTTCTTC. Translating gives CSVELAGEGDNEQFF.

The J gene is TRBJ1-2, the V gene TRBV4-1; D unresolved. CDR1 is MGHRA and CDR2 is YSYEKL in the germline V gene. Trimming pared 5 bases from V and 7 bases from J, leaving 17 bases between. The CDR3 is 14 residues long. The CDR3 sequence is CASSSIGSAGGYTF. In DNA, the CDR3 is TGCGCCAGCAGCTCCATAGGGTCGGCCGGTGGCTACACCTTC.

This clone was counted between two and nine times. The chain links TRBV5-1 to TRBJ2-3; 9 positions match TRBD2. Trimming at V came to 4 bases and at J to 5 bases, leaving 11 bases not matched to a gene. This CDR3 region has 16 residues. The germline V gene encodes CDR1 SGHRS and CDR2 YFSETQ. The DNA of the CDR3 is TGCGCCAGCAGCCCACCGGCTAGCGGGACCGGAGATACGCAGTATTTT. Its translation is CASSPPASGTGDTQYF.

The chain recombines TRBV29-1 with TRBJ2-2; D remains ambiguous. V was cut by 7 bases and J by 1 base, with 10 bases left in between. The CDR3 is 13 amino acids. Germline CDR1 is SQVTM and CDR2 is ANQGSEA. For the CDR3, the DNA is TGCAGCGCCCTAACACAGAACACCGGGGAGCTGTTTTTT. Amino acids: CSALTQNTGELFF.